Below are 13 T cell receptor beta chains sequenced from a single sample in a study of spatial heterogeneity in lung cancer. Study results and limitations: Expanded alpha and beta TCR counts within tumors tracked tumor mutation counts.

Each CDR3 protein is one row after TCRdb ran MiXCR on the 5' RACE reads. The data contain around 20,000 distinct CDR3 sequences, around 8.1% of them singletons. Time point specified: sample taken at primary tumor resection. Their antigen targets remain unknown. The sample here was lung tumor tissue, taken at surgery. Receptors originate from a male donor with early-stage non-small cell lung cancer.

Ten or more counts support this clonotype. This chain joins TRBV27 and TRBJ2-6, with D hard to call. Germline loops: CDR1 MNHEY, CDR2 SMNVEV (reference sequence). The CDR3 sequence is 15 residues long. V was pared by 4 bases and J by 4 bases, with 11 bases between. The CDR3, as DNA: TGTGCCAGCAGTTCCCTGTCGTCGGGGGCCAACGTCCTGACTTTC. Protein: CASSSLSSGANVLTF.

Concerning this clonotype itself: A single base separates this from a much larger clone, so it may be a read error. The rearrangement uses TRBV5-1 and TRBJ1-2; no clear D gene. CDR1 is SGHRS and CDR2 is YFSETQ in the germline V gene. The germline V and J ends were trimmed by 5 bases and 8 bases, with 13 bases remaining between them. CDR3 length: 12 residues. The DNA for the CDR3 is TGCGCCAGCAGGAACGGGGAGAGCGGCTACACCTTC. Protein product: CASRNGESGYTF.

Ten or more counts support this clonotype. This sequence joins TRBV3-1 and TRBJ1-1, with 12 bases identical to TRBD1. The V gene's germline CDR1 is LGHDT and CDR2 YNNKEL (reference sequence). The CDR3 is 14 residues long. J gave up 10 bases and V 4 bases, and 7 bases lay outside the gene matches. Here the CDR3 DNA reads TGTGCCAGCAGCCCTAGGGACAGGGGGCCGGGAGCTTTCTTT. Its translation: CASSPRDRGPGAFF.

This clonotype showed up just a few times. The chain is built from TRBV7-8 and TRBJ2-3, with a possible D match to TRBD2 (7 bases). CDR1 SGHVS and CDR2 FQNEAQ come from the germline V gene. This CDR3 has 16 residues. The V end lost 6 bases, the J end lost 1 base, and 17 bases lay between the germline ends. The CDR3 sequence: CASRTGGGWGTDTQYF. The CDR3 bases are TGTGCCAGCAGAACAGGCGGGGGCTGGGGCACAGATACGCAGTATTTT.

This chain links TRBV29-1 with TRBJ2-2; TRBD1 matches at 11 bases. After removal of 6 bases from V and 4 bases from J, the junction contained 7 bases not matched to a gene. Germline V gene sequence: CDR1 SQVTM, CDR2 ANQGSEA. There are 15 residues in the CDR3. The CDR3 loop is CSVSTGTGGTGELFF. The CDR3 DNA follows: TGCAGCGTCAGTACGGGGACAGGGGGCACCGGGGAGCTGTTTTTT.

The chain uses TRBV7-2 and TRBJ2-2; TRBD1 matches at 10 bases. V was pared by 3 bases and J by 4 bases, with 8 bases of the junction left unmatched. The CDR3 is made up of 17 amino acids. Per the germline V gene, CDR1 is SGHTA and CDR2 is FQGNSA. CDR3 amino acids: CASSFLPGQGPTGELFF. CDR3 DNA sequence: TGTGCCAGCAGCTTCCTCCCGGGACAGGGGCCCACCGGGGAGCTGTTTTTT.

A note on this clonotype: A much larger clone lies one base from this, so it may be a read error. The chain has TRBV7-9 and TRBJ2-3; 8 bases are a match to TRBD2. Germline V gives CDR1 SEHNR, CDR2 FQNEAQ (reference sequence). CDR3 size: 13 residues. The CDR3 loop is CTSSGRLADTQYF. CDR3 nucleotide sequence: TGTACCAGCAGCGGCAGACTAGCGGATACGCAGTATTTT.

This clonotype showed up many times. The rearrangement joins TRBV5-1 to TRBJ2-2; TRBD1 is a possible D gene (5 bases). Germline CDR1 reads SGHRS; CDR2 reads YFSETQ. The CDR3 contains 15 residues. Trimming shortened V by 7 bases and J by 1 base, and 14 bases separated the two germline ends. The CDR3 spells CASGIDTGNTGELFF. The CDR3 DNA reads as TGCGCCAGCGGTATAGACACAGGGAACACCGGGGAGCTGTTTTTT. Looking up the rest from reference TRBV5-1 and TRBJ2-2 gives the full variable domain: KAGVTQTPRYLIKTRGQQVTLSCSPISGHRSVSWYQQTPGQGLQFLFEYFSETQRNKGNFPGRFSGRQFSNSRSEMNVSTLELGDSALYLCASGIDTGNTGELFFGEGSRLTVL.

This clonotype was seen a handful of times. The genes are TRBV10-2 and TRBJ2-1; tentatively, D is TRBD2 (5 bases). The germline CDR1 and CDR2 sequences are WSHSY and SAAADI. This CDR3 comprises 11 residues. Trimming took off 7 bases at V and 9 bases at J, with 10 bases between the two ends. CDR3: CASKDFSEQFF. CDR3 DNA: TGCGCCAGCAAGGACTTCTCTGAGCAGTTCTTC.

This clonotype showed up many times. The gene calls are TRBV5-1 and TRBJ2-7, with D perhaps matching TRBD2 (5 bases). Germline CDR1 is SGHRS and CDR2 is YFSETQ. The CDR3 totals 13 residues. Trimming shortened V by 4 bases and J by 5 bases, and 13 bases separated the two germline ends. Written as DNA, the CDR3 is TGCGCCAGCAGCCGAGAGGAGAGGGACGAGCAGTACTTC. Protein: CASSREERDEQYF.

This clonotype was found a few times. The gene calls are TRBV6-5 and TRBJ1-1; D is unclear. The germline V gene has CDR1 MNHEY and CDR2 SVGAGI. V lost 6 bases and J 8 bases, leaving 13 bases between the germline ends. The CDR3 sequence is 12 residues long. CDR3 protein: CASSYLFGEAFF. As DNA, the CDR3 is TGTGCCAGCAGCTATTTGTTTGGGGAAGCTTTCTTT.

Many counts were recorded for this clonotype. V and J are TRBV12-3 or TRBV12-4 and TRBJ1-1, with D possibly TRBD1 on 5 matching bases. V gave up 2 bases and J gave up 3 bases, with 19 bases separating them. The length of the CDR3 is 17 residues. The CDR3 sequence is CASSLRAGGVTHTEAFF. The DNA for the CDR3 is TGTGCCAGCAGTTTAAGGGCCGGGGGGGTGACTCACACTGAAGCTTTCTTT.

This clonotype came up a few times. The rearrangement uses TRBV6-2 or TRBV6-3 and TRBJ1-5, with D unresolved. This CDR3 has 15 residues. Germline assignment: CDR1 MNHEY and CDR2 SVGEGT. Trimming shortened V by 7 bases and J by 2 bases, and 15 bases separated the two germline ends. CDR3 loop: CASTALGGGNQPQHF. The CDR3, as DNA: TGTGCCAGCACAGCCCTGGGAGGTGGCAATCAGCCCCAGCATTTT.